Below are 22 T cell receptor beta chains sequenced from a single sample in a study of beta chain features in type 1 diabetes. Points from the study as a whole: TCRB CDR3 length was moderately but significantly reduced in all four CD4+ subsets of Type 1 diabetes patients.

Antigens of these TCRs are unknown. Every isolated RNA sample was fully reverse transcribed, so sequencing captured expressed TCRB transcripts. Measured with immunoSEQ multiplex PCR; TCRdb has only the in-frame clones, and not every one. Among about 180,000 clones, almost 8% were seen once, and the ten largest hold under 0.6%. The sequencing input was central memory CD4+ T cells from blood. Receptors were obtained from a man aged 18 to 35 with type 1 diabetes.

The table lists this clone with a few counts. The chain employs TRBV19 and TRBJ2-1; perhaps TRBD1 as D (5 bases). Germline loops: CDR1 LNHDA, CDR2 SQIVND (reference sequence). The CDR3 is 17 residues long. Deletions cut 5 bases from V and 8 bases from J, with 25 bases between. The CDR3 here is CASSEGVGRTRADEQFF. In DNA form, the CDR3 reads TGTGCCAGTAGTGAAGGAGTCGGCAGGACAAGGGCGGATGAGCAGTTCTTC. The full variable domain, rest sourced from reference TRBV19 and TRBJ2-1, is DGGITQSPKYLFRKEGQNVTLSCEQNLNHDAMYWYRQDPGQGLRLIYYSQIVNDFQKGDIAEGYSVSREKKESFPLTVTSAQKNPTAFYLCASSEGVGRTRADEQFFGPGTRLTVL.

This clone has a count of ten or more. The CDR3 nucleotides read TGTGCCAGCAGTGGGGTCGGGGGTGAGCAGTTCTTC. It yields the protein CASSGVGGEQFF. V usage is TRBV2 and J usage is TRBJ2-1; D perhaps matches TRBD2 (6 bases). Germline V gene sequence: CDR1 SNHLY, CDR2 FYNNEI. This CDR3 is built from 12 residues. The V and J ends lost 4 bases and 9 bases respectively, with 10 bases between them.

The chain couples TRBV28 to TRBJ2-6, with 11 bases identical to TRBD1. V gave up 7 bases and J gave up 17 bases; unmatched junction bases: 13. This CDR3 contains 14 residues. CDR1 and CDR2 (germline): MDHEN, SYDVKM. CDR3 coding DNA: TGTGCCAGCACCCGAGGACAGGGGGCGCCCCGGTTGACTTTC. Protein: CASTRGQGAPRLTF.

The CDR3, as DNA: TGTGCCAGCGAGCGGGGGGGGAACACCGGGGAGCTGTTTTTT. Translating gives CASERGGNTGELFF. The V gene is TRBV5-4, the J gene TRBJ2-2, with TRBD2 identical over 10 bases. The V segment lost 7 bases and the J segment 1 base; nucleotides outside the gene matches: 1. This CDR3 has 14 residues. Germline V gene sequence: CDR1 SGHNT, CDR2 YYREEE (reference sequence).

V and J are TRBV9 and TRBJ2-5; 7 bases map to TRBD1. J lost 11 bases, V lost 2 bases, and 15 bases had no gene match. CDR1 SGDLS and CDR2 YYNGEE come from the germline V gene. CDR3 length: 15 residues. CDR3: CASSVGDSWDIVQYF. DNA of the CDR3: TGTGCCAGCAGCGTTGGGGACAGCTGGGATATCGTGCAGTACTTC.

This clone was counted a few times. This rearrangement joins TRBV5-5 to TRBJ1-3; D call uncertain. This CDR3 contains 15 residues. Trimming stripped 4 bases from V and 2 bases from J, with 13 bases between. Germline CDR1 is SGHKS and CDR2 is YYEKEE (reference sequence). Here the CDR3 reads CASSPPGDAGNTIYF. The CDR3 coding sequence is TGTGCCAGCAGCCCGCCGGGAGATGCTGGAAACACCATATATTTT.

The chain employs TRBV15 and TRBJ2-3; 13 bases line up with TRBD2. The germline CDR1 and CDR2 sequences are LNHNV and YYDKDF (reference sequence). V dropped 3 bases and J dropped 2; count of bases not matched to a gene: 8. The CDR3 has 18 residues. CDR3 amino acids: CATSRTSGGTPDTDTQYF. The CDR3 DNA reads as TGTGCCACCAGCAGGACTAGCGGGGGGACCCCGGACACAGATACGCAGTATTTT.

This clone was counted between two and nine times. The rearrangement joins TRBV30 to TRBJ1-1; unclear D gene. Per germline, CDR1 GTSNPN and CDR2 SVGIG (reference sequence). This CDR3 region has 17 residues. The V end lost 2 bases, the J end lost 4 bases, and 23 bases lay between the germline ends. The CDR3 is CAWSKTRTARGGTEAFF. CDR3 bases: TGTGCCTGGAGTAAAACCCGGACTGCCCGGGGAGGCACTGAAGCTTTCTTT.

This clone was detected only a few times. V is TRBV6-4 and J is TRBJ2-1; 7 bases fit TRBD1. V trimming: 7 bases; J trimming: 5 bases; junction bases outside the gene matches: 5. The CDR3 has 13 amino acids. The germline CDR1 and CDR2 sequences are MRHNA and SNTAGT. CDR3: CASKATGNNEQFF. As DNA, the CDR3 is TGTGCCAGCAAGGCGACAGGGAACAATGAGCAGTTCTTC.

The sample holds a few counts of this clone. CDR3 bases: TGTGCCAGCAGCCTCCTTGGAGAGTACAATGAGCAGTTCTTC. Translated, it gives CASSLLGEYNEQFF. V usage is TRBV7-2 and J usage is TRBJ2-1; D call uncertain. CDR3 length: 14 amino acids. CDR1 and CDR2 (germline): SGHTA, FQGNSA. V was clipped by 5 bases and J by 4 bases, with 12 bases between them. The full variable domain, completed using reference TRBV7-2 and TRBJ2-1, is GAGVSQSPSNKVTEKGKDVELRCDPISGHTALYWYRQSLGQGLEFLIYFQGNSAPDKSGLPSDRFSAERTGGSVSTLTIQRTQQEDSAVYLCASSLLGEYNEQFFGPGTRLTVL.

The genes are TRBV9 and TRBJ1-6; 8 bases are shared with TRBD1. Per the germline V gene, CDR1 is SGDLS and CDR2 is YYNGEE. The V gene end was trimmed by 3 bases and the J gene end by 2 bases; junction bases not matched to a gene: 10. The CDR3 loop spans 18 amino acids. The CDR3 sequence is CASSEGRGQETYNSPLHF. In DNA, the CDR3 is TGTGCCAGCAGCGAGGGGAGGGGACAGGAGACCTATAATTCACCCCTCCACTTT.

The chain uses TRBV5-1 and TRBJ2-7; TRBD2 might be the D (5 bases). The length of the CDR3 is 13 residues. The ends were cut back, 5 bases at V and 5 bases at J, with 14 bases in the middle. Per the germline V gene, CDR1 is SGHRS and CDR2 is YFSETQ. CDR3 nucleotide sequence: TGCGCCAGCAGTTCCATGGGGAGTAACGAGCAGTACTTC. It translates to CASSSMGSNEQYF.

This clone was picked up a small number of times. The chain is built from TRBV9 and TRBJ1-2; unclear D gene. Germline assignment: CDR1 SGDLS and CDR2 YYNGEE. Trimming took 2 bases from V and 5 from J, leaving 10 bases between them. This CDR3 comprises 13 residues. CDR3 sequence: CASSVEGIYGYTF. CDR3 DNA sequence: TGTGCCAGCAGCGTCGAGGGAATTTATGGCTACACCTTC.

The sample holds a few counts of this clone. CDR3 sequence: CASSLDRGRNIQYF. CDR3 DNA sequence: TGTGCCAGCAGCCTCGACAGGGGTCGGAACATTCAGTACTTC. The V and J genes are TRBV11-3 and TRBJ2-4, with 8 bases fitting TRBD1. Per the germline V gene, CDR1 is SGHNT and CDR2 is YENEEA. With 5 bases clipped from V and 7 bases from J, the junction kept 7 bases outside the gene matches. The CDR3 spans 14 residues.

This clone has only a few counts. The V and J genes are TRBV29-1 and TRBJ1-5; 10 bases line up with TRBD1. The CDR3 runs to 13 residues. Losses at the gene ends were 8 bases for V and 6 bases for J; bases not matched to a gene: 7. Per germline, CDR1 SQVTM and CDR2 ANQGSEA. In DNA form, the CDR3 reads TGCAGCACGACAGGGGGCGCGGGTCAGCCCCAGCATTTT. Protein sequence: CSTTGGAGQPQHF. Together with reference TRBV29-1 and TRBJ1-5, the CDR3 gives the full variable domain: SAVISQKPSRDICQRGTSLTIQCQVDSQVTMMFWYRQQPGQSLTLIATANQGSEATYESGFVIDKFPISRPNLTFSTLTVSNMSPEDSSIYLCSTTGGAGQPQHFGDGTRLSIL.

The chain combines TRBV9 with TRBJ2-1; 8 bases are a match to TRBD2. CDR3 length: 15 amino acids. The germline V gene has CDR1 SGDLS and CDR2 YYNGEE. Germline trimming cut 0 bases from V and 4 bases from J; bases unmatched to any gene: 3. The CDR3 bases are TGTGCCAGCAGCGTAGACGGGGGGGGGTACAATGAGCAGTTCTTC. It translates to CASSVDGGGYNEQFF.

This chain connects TRBV10-3 to TRBJ1-2; D not resolved. V was cut by 0 bases and J by 0 bases, with 5 bases left in between. Germline V lookup: CDR1 ENHRY, CDR2 SYGVKD. CDR3 size: 14 residues. The CDR3 loop reads CAISESSSNYGYTF. CDR3 DNA sequence: TGTGCCATCAGTGAGTCGAGCTCTAACTATGGCTACACCTTC.

This chain uses TRBV6-6 with TRBJ1-1; tentative D call: TRBD1 (6 bases). The CDR3 runs to 13 residues. V was pared by 2 bases and J by 5 bases, with 9 bases between. CDR1 and CDR2 (germline): MNHNY, SVGAGI (reference sequence). The CDR3 protein is CASSYDRRTEAFF. The DNA for the CDR3 is TGTGCCAGCAGTTACGACAGGAGGACTGAAGCTTTCTTT.

In this sample, this clone turned up many times. V is TRBV27 and J is TRBJ1-2; TRBD1 aligns across 9 bases. CDR1 MNHEY and CDR2 SMNVEV come from the germline V gene (reference sequence). The V and J ends lost 3 bases and 4 bases, in that order; junction bases with no gene match: 9. The CDR3 has 16 amino acids. The CDR3 loop reads CASSFGGRTGAYGYTF. The CDR3, as DNA: TGTGCCAGCAGTTTTGGGGGGAGGACAGGGGCCTATGGCTACACCTTC.

This clone was recorded a few times. The V and J genes are TRBV9 and TRBJ2-1; D gene unclear. Germline V gene lookup returns CDR1 SGDLS and CDR2 YYNGEE. The CDR3 loop spans 13 amino acids. The V end was cut by 0 bases, the J end by 12 bases, with 13 bases between. The CDR3 region has the DNA TGTGCCAGCAGCGTAGCTGAGGCAGATAGGCAGTTCTTC. Protein: CASSVAEADRQFF.

This clone was picked up a small number of times. V gene TRBV18 combines with J gene TRBJ2-1; D is unclear. Trimming removed 6 bases from V and 4 bases from J, with 10 bases in between. CDR3 length: 13 amino acids. The germline CDR1 and CDR2 sequences are KGHSH and LQKENI. CDR3 DNA sequence: TGTGCCAGCTCGCCGGGTACTTACAATGAGCAGTTCTTC. It specifies CASSPGTYNEQFF.

The chain couples TRBV2 to TRBJ2-7, with 7 nucleotides matching TRBD2. This CDR3 contains 12 residues. Germline V gene sequence: CDR1 SNHLY, CDR2 FYNNEI. The J segment lost 6 bases and the V segment lost 4 bases, leaving 3 bases of the junction unmatched. The chain's CDR3 is CASSGTRGEQYF. Written as DNA, the CDR3 is TGTGCCAGCAGTGGGACTAGGGGCGAGCAGTACTTC.